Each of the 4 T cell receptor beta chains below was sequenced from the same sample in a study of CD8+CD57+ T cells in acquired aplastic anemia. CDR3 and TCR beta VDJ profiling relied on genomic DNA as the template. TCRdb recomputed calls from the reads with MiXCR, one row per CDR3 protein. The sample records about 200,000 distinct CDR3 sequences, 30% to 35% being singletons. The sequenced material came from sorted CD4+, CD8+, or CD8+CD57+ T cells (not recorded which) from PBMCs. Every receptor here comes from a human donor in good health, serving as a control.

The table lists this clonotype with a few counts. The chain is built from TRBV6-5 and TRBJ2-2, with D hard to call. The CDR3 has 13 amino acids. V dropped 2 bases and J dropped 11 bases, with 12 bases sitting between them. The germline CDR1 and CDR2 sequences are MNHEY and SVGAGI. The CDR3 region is CASSYTRYTELFF. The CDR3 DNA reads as TGTGCCAGCAGTTACACTCGCTACACCGAGCTGTTTTTT.

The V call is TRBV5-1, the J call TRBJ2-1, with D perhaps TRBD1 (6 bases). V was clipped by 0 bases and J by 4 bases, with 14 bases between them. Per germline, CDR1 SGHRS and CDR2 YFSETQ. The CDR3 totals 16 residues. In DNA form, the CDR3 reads TGCGCCAGCAGCTTGGCGGCACAGGGCGTATACAATGAGCAGTTCTTC. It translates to CASSLAAQGVYNEQFF. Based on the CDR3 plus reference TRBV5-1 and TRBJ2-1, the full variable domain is KAGVTQTPRYLIKTRGQQVTLSCSPISGHRSVSWYQQTPGQGLQFLFEYFSETQRNKGNFPGRFSGRQFSNSRSEMNVSTLELGDSALYLCASSLAAQGVYNEQFFGPGTRLTVL.

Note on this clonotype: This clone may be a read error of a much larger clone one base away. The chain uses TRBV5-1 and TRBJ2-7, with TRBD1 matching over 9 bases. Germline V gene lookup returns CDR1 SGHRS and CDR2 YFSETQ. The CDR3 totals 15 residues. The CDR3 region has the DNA TGCGCCAGCAGCTCGAGGGGGACAGGGACCTACGAGCGGTACTTC. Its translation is CASSSRGTGTYERYF.

CDR3 coding DNA: TGCAGCCTACGCTCTGGAAACACCATATATTTT. Protein: CSLRSGNTIYF. This chain links TRBV29-1 with TRBJ1-3; D gene unclear. V lost 8 bases and J 0 bases, leaving 5 bases between the germline ends. Germline assignment: CDR1 SQVTM and CDR2 ANQGSEA. The length of the CDR3 is 11 residues.